The clone carrying this T cell receptor (beta chain) came up a few times. Full-length variable regions came from constant-region reverse primers plus semi-nested Nested Universal Primer A PCR. TCRdb called the 5' RACE reads again in MiXCR, with one record for every CDR3 protein. Here the sample spans just under 65,000 distinct CDR3 sequences, under 25% being singletons. From germline, CDR1 is SGHDT and CDR2 YYEEEE. With 3 bases removed from V and 3 bases from J, the gap between germline ends came to 24 bases. The CDR3 runs 19 residues. The TCR was taken from a female donor with breast cancer. Input material: memory CD4+ T cells sorted from a lymph node. Regarding subset: memory CD4+ T cells, CD4+CD45RO+CD25-. The chain has TRBV5-6 and TRBJ2-2; possibly TRBD2 for D (6 bases). The CDR3 loop is CASSWGVGSADSYTGELFF. CDR3 in DNA: TGTGCCAGCAGCTGGGGGGTCGGCTCCGCGGACTCGTACACCGGGGAGCTGTTTTTT.